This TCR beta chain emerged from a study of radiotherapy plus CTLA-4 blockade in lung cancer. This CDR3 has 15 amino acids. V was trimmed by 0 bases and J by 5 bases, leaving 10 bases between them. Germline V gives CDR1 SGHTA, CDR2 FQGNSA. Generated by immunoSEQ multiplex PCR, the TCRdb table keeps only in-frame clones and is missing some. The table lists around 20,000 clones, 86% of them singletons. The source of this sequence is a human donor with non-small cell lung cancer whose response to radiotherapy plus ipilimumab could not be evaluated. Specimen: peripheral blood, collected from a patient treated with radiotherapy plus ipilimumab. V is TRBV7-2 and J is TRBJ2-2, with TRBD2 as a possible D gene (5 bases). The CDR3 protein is CASSLASDRTGELFF. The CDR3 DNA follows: TGTGCCAGCAGCTTAGCTAGCGATCGGACCGGGGAGCTGTTTTTT.